A single sample gave rise to the 20 T cell receptor beta chains below, sequenced in a study of response to subunit inactivated influenza vaccine. TCRdb processed the RT-PCR reads anew with MiXCR; each CDR3 protein has one entry. The sample holds roughly 700,000 distinct CDR3 sequences, more than 15% seen once. The source was PBMCs from blood, collected about 11 days after vaccination. These receptors were collected from a man between 50 and 59 years old who received an inactivated influenza vaccine.

This clonotype has more than one count but fewer than ten. The gene calls are TRBV28 and TRBJ1-2; TRBD1 agrees at 8 bases. The CDR3 contains 14 residues. Germline CDR1 and CDR2: MDHEN and SYDVKM. V was pared by 4 bases and J by 5 bases, with 6 bases of the junction left unmatched. The CDR3 sequence: CASSSWTGLYGYTF. The CDR3 bases are TGTGCCAGCAGTTCTTGGACAGGGCTTTATGGCTACACCTTC.

This clonotype was counted between two and nine times. This sequence joins TRBV27 and TRBJ2-7, with a possible D match to TRBD2 (6 bases). This CDR3 contains 15 residues. In germline, CDR1 is MNHEY, CDR2 SMNVEV (reference sequence). Trimming stripped 5 bases from V and 2 bases from J, with 16 bases between. For the CDR3, the DNA is TGTGCCAGCAGTCGAGCCGGGGGTTCGGCCTACGAGCAGTACTTC. Translation: CASSRAGGSAYEQYF.

This chain uses TRBV9 with TRBJ2-3, with D perhaps matching TRBD1 or TRBD2 (7 bases each). The germline V and J ends were trimmed by 2 bases and 4 bases, with 17 bases remaining between them. Germline-derived CDR1 and CDR2 are SGDLS and YYNGEE. The CDR3 is 16 residues long. Written as DNA, the CDR3 is TGTGCCAGCAGCGTGACAGACAGGGAGGGTGCAGATACGCAGTATTTT. It translates to CASSVTDREGADTQYF.

Only a few counts were recorded for this clonotype. The chain carries TRBV6-1 and TRBJ1-2; the D gene is possibly TRBD1 (5 bases). The CDR3 covers 15 residues. CDR1 and CDR2 (germline): MNHNS, SASEGT. Trimming left V 5 bases short and J 4 bases short, with 17 bases between. The CDR3: CASSPGTPGSYGYTF. CDR3 DNA sequence: TGTGCCAGCAGTCCCGGGACTCCAGGTAGCTATGGCTACACCTTC.

The chain combines TRBV6-1 with TRBJ1-6; tentatively, D is TRBD1 (5 bases). The CDR3 contains 13 residues. V was clipped by 7 bases and J by 7 bases, with 11 bases between them. The germline CDR1 and CDR2 sequences are MNHNS and SASEGT. CDR3 bases: TGTGCCAGCATGATAGGGGCCAATTCACCCCTCCACTTT. This encodes CASMIGANSPLHF.

The V and J genes are TRBV10-3 and TRBJ2-1, with 8 bases matching TRBD2. Trimming at V came to 6 bases and at J to 3 bases, leaving 1 base not matched to a gene. CDR1 is ENHRY and CDR2 is SYGVKD in the germline V gene. The CDR3 covers 13 residues. The CDR3 loop reads CAISTSGYNEQFF. The DNA for the CDR3 is TGTGCCATCAGCACTAGCGGCTACAATGAGCAGTTCTTC.

The chain uses TRBV28 and TRBJ2-3, with D unclear. Trimming shortened V by 3 bases and J by 3 bases, and 22 bases separated the two germline ends. Germline V gene lookup returns CDR1 MDHEN and CDR2 SYDVKM. The CDR3 runs 18 residues. The CDR3, as DNA: TGTGCCAGCAGTTTCTTAACGGGTCCACCCATGAATACAGATACGCAGTATTTT. The encoded protein is CASSFLTGPPMNTDTQYF.

This clonotype was seen repeatedly, ten times or more. The rearrangement links TRBV5-5 to TRBJ2-3; D unresolved. The CDR3 extends over 13 amino acids. The germline gives CDR1 SGHKS, CDR2 YYEKEE (reference sequence). V was shortened by 4 bases and J by 7 bases, with 13 bases between the two germline ends. The CDR3 is CASSITAEYTQYF. DNA for the CDR3: TGTGCCAGCAGCATTACCGCCGAATATACGCAGTATTTT.

This clonotype appeared a few times. This chain links TRBV5-1 with TRBJ1-4; 10 bases align to TRBD1. Germline V lookup: CDR1 SGHRS, CDR2 YFSETQ. The CDR3 runs 15 residues. The V and J ends lost 0 bases and 8 bases, in that order; junction bases with no gene match: 4. CDR3 loop: CASSLGRTGGEKLFF. DNA of the CDR3: TGCGCCAGCAGCTTGGGGAGGACAGGGGGAGAAAAACTGTTTTTT.

This sequence joins TRBV7-6 and TRBJ2-2, with 7 bases fitting TRBD1. CDR3 size: 15 residues. With V trimmed by 5 bases and J by 4 bases, 7 bases remained unmatched. Germline CDR1 and CDR2: SGHVS and FNYEAQ. In DNA, the CDR3 is TGTGCCAGCAGCCCCCGGACAGGTTCCACCGGGGAGCTGTTTTTT. This translates into CASSPRTGSTGELFF.

J is TRBJ2-7 and V is TRBV5-1, with D unclear. The V gene lost 2 bases and the J gene lost 0 bases, with 9 bases spanning the gap. CDR1 and CDR2 (germline): SGHRS, YFSETQ. The CDR3 runs to 14 residues. The DNA for the CDR3 is TGCGCCAGCAGCTTATTAGTGGGCTCCTACGAGCAGTACTTC. Translated, it gives CASSLLVGSYEQYF.

V gene TRBV14 combines with J gene TRBJ1-2; maybe TRBD1 (5 bases). From germline, CDR1 is SGHDN and CDR2 FVKESK. The CDR3 is 12 amino acids. Trimming cost V 3 bases and J 5 bases, with 7 bases left between them. CDR3 amino acids: CASSQDTYGYTF. CDR3 sequence (DNA): TGTGCCAGCAGCCAGGACACTTATGGCTACACCTTC.

This sequence joins TRBV29-1 and TRBJ1-2; D gene uncertain. Germline CDR1 SQVTM, CDR2 ANQGSEA. Trimming pared 3 bases from V and 7 bases from J, leaving 12 bases between. The CDR3 is 12 residues long. The CDR3: CSVEVQAGGYTF. The CDR3 DNA reads as TGCAGCGTTGAGGTCCAGGCGGGTGGCTACACCTTC.

The V and J genes are TRBV2 and TRBJ2-2; D is ambiguous. Trimming removed 6 bases at V and 4 bases at J, with 12 bases between. The CDR3 runs 14 residues. Per the germline V gene, CDR1 is SNHLY and CDR2 is FYNNEI. CDR3 amino acids: CASSMRVGTGELFF. The CDR3 nucleotides read TGTGCCAGCAGCATGCGAGTAGGCACCGGGGAGCTGTTTTTT.

This clonotype turned up a few times. V usage is TRBV7-2 and J usage is TRBJ1-1; D is ambiguous. Looked up from germline, CDR1 is SGHTA and CDR2 is FQGNSA. V was shortened by 4 bases and J by 1 base, with 13 bases between the two germline ends. The CDR3 is made up of 15 amino acids. The CDR3 is CASSSPYSGNTEAFF. CDR3 in DNA: TGTGCCAGCAGCTCCCCATATTCAGGGAACACTGAAGCTTTCTTT.

V gene TRBV3-1 combines with J gene TRBJ2-1; 8 bases are a match to TRBD2. Unmatched junction bases numbered 14, after V lost 4 bases and J lost 12 bases. The length of the CDR3 is 15 residues. CDR1 and CDR2 (germline): LGHDT, YNNKEL (reference sequence). CDR3 DNA sequence: TGTGCCAGCAGCCCCAATCGCGGGAGGCTGGGTAGGCAGTTCTTC. It translates to CASSPNRGRLGRQFF.

This clonotype showed up many times. The rearrangement joins TRBV6-5 to TRBJ1-1, with TRBD1 matching over 7 bases. The germline CDR1 and CDR2 sequences are MNHEY and SVGAGI. V dropped 4 bases and J dropped 6; count of bases not matched to a gene: 5. The CDR3 is 13 amino acids. The CDR3 loop reads CASSSTGKAEAFF. CDR3 nucleotide sequence: TGTGCCAGCAGTTCGACAGGGAAGGCTGAAGCTTTCTTT.

This clonotype was found a few times. V gene TRBV11-2 combines with J gene TRBJ2-5, with 8 nucleotides matching TRBD1. The germline gives CDR1 SGHAT, CDR2 FQNNGV. V lost 4 bases and J lost 2; bases outside the gene matches: 3. The CDR3 has 14 amino acids. The CDR3 DNA is TGTGCCAGCAGCTCAAGACAGGGGCAAGAGACCCAGTACTTC. It translates to CASSSRQGQETQYF.

The V and J genes are TRBV5-1 and TRBJ1-1; 9 nucleotides line up with TRBD1. The CDR3 consists of 14 residues. Trimming cost V 1 base and J 4 bases; bases outside gene matches: 2. CDR1 is SGHRS, CDR2 YFSETQ, per germline. The CDR3 spells CASSLRTGATEAFF. The CDR3 DNA reads TGCGCCAGCAGCTTGAGGACAGGGGCCACTGAAGCTTTCTTT.

This clonotype was seen more than once but under ten times. As DNA, the CDR3 is TGTGCCAGCAGCCCCAGTTTAAGGGAGAGGGACATTCAGTACTTC. Protein: CASSPSLRERDIQYF. The genes are TRBV7-9 and TRBJ2-4, with TRBD2 as a possible D gene (5 bases). The CDR3 loop spans 15 amino acids. The V gene lost 5 bases and the J gene lost 8 bases, with 19 bases spanning the gap. CDR1 and CDR2 from the germline V gene are SEHNR and FQNEAQ (reference sequence).